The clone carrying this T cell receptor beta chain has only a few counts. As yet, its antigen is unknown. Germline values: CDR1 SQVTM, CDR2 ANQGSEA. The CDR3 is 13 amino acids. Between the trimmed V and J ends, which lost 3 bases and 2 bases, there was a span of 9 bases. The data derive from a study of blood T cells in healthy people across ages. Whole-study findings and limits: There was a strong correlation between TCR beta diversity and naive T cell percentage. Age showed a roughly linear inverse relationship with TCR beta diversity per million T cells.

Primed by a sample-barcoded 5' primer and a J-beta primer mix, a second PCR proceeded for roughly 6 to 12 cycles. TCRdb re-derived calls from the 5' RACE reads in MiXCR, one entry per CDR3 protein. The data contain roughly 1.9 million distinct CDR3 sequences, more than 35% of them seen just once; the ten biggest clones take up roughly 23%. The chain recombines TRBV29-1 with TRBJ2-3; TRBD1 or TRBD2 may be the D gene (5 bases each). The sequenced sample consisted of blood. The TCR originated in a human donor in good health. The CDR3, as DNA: TGCAGCGTTGAGGGGGAAGCCACAGATACGCAGTATTTT. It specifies CSVEGEATDTQYF.